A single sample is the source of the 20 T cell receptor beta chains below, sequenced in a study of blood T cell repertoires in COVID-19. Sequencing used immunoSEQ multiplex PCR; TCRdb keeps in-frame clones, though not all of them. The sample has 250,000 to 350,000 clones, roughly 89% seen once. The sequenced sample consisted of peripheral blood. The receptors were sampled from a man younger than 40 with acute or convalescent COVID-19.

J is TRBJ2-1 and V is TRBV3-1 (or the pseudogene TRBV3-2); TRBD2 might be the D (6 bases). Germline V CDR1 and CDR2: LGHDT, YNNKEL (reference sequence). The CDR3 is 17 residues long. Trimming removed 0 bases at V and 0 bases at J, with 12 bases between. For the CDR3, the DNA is TGTGCCAGCAGCCAAGAGAGGGCGGGACTCTCCTACAATGAGCAGTTCTTC. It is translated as CASSQERAGLSYNEQFF.

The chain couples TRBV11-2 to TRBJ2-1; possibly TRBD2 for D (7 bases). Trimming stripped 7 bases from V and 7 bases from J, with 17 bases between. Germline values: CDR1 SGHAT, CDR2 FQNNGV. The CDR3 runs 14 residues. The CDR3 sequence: CASTWVRGGNEQFF. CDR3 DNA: TGTGCCAGCACCTGGGTGAGGGGGGGGAATGAGCAGTTCTTC.

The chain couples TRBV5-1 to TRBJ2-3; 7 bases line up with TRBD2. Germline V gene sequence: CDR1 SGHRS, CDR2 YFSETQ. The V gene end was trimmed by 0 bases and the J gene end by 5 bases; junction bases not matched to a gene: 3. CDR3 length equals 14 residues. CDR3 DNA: TGCGCCAGCAGCTTGGGGGACTACCTAGATACGCAGTATTTT. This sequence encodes CASSLGDYLDTQYF.

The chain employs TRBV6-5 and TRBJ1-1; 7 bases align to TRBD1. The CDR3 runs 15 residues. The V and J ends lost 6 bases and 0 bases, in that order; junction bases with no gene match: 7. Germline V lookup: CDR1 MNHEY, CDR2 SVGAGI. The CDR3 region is CASRGDRSMNTEAFF. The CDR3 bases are TGTGCCAGCAGAGGGGACAGATCGATGAACACTGAAGCTTTCTTT.

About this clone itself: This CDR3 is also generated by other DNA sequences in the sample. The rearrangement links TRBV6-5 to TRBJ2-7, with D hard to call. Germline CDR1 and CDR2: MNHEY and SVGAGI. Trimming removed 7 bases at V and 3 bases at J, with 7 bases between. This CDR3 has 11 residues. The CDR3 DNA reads TGTGCCAGCACGGCAGGCTACGAGCAGTACTTC. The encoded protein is CASTAGYEQYF.

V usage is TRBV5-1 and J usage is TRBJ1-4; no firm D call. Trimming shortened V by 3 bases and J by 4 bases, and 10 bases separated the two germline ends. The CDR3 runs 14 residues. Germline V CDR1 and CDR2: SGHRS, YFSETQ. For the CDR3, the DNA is TGCGCCAGCAGCTCAGAACCAATTAATGAAAAACTGTTTTTT. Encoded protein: CASSSEPINEKLFF.

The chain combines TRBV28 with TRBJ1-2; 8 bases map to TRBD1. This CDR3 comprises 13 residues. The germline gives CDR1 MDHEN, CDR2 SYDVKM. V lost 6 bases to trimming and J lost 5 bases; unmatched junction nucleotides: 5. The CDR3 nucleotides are TGTGCCAGCAGACCCGGGACAGGATATGGCTACACCTTC. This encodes CASRPGTGYGYTF.

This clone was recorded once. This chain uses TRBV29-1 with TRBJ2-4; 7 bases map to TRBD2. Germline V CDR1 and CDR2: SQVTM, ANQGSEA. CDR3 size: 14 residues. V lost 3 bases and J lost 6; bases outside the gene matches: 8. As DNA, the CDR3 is TGCAGCGTTGAGAAACTAGCGAGAACAAACATTCAGTACTTC. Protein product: CSVEKLARTNIQYF.

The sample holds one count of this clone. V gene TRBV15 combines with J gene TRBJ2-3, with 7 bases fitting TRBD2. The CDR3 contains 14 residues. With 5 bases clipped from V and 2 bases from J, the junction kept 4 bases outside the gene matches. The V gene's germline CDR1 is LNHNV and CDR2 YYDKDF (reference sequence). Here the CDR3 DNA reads TGTGCCACCAGCCCCCGGGAGGCCACAGATACGCAGTATTTT. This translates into CATSPREATDTQYF.

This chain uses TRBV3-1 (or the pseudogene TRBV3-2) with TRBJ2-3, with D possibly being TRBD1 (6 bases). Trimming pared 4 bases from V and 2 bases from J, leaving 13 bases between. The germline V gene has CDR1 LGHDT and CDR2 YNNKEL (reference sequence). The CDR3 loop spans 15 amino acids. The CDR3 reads CASSPRDIPTDTQYF. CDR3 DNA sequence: TGTGCCAGCAGCCCCCGGGACATACCCACAGATACGCAGTATTTT.

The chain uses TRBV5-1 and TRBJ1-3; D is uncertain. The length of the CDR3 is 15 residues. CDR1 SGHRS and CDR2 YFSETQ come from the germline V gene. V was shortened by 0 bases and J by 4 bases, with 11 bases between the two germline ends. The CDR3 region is CASSLDAAKGNTIYF. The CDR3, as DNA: TGCGCCAGCAGCTTGGACGCAGCGAAGGGAAACACCATATATTTT. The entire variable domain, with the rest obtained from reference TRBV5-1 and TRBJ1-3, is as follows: KAGVTQTPRYLIKTRGQQVTLSCSPISGHRSVSWYQQTPGQGLQFLFEYFSETQRNKGNFPGRFSGRQFSNSRSEMNVSTLELGDSALYLCASSLDAAKGNTIYFGEGSWLTVV.

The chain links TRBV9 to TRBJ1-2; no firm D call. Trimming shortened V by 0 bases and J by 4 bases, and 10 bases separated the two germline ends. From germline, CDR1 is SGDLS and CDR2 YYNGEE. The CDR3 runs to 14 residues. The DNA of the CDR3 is TGTGCCAGCAGCGTAGACCCGACAACCTATGGCTACACCTTC. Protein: CASSVDPTTYGYTF.

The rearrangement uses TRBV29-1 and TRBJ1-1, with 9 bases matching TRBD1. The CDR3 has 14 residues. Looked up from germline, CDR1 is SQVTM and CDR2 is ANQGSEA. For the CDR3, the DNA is TGCTCCGGAGGACAGGGGACAATGAACACTGAAGCTTTCTTT. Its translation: CSGGQGTMNTEAFF.

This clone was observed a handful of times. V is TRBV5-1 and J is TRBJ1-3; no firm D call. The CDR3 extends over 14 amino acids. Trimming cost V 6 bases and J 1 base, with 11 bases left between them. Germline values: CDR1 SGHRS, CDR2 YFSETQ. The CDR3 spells CASTNGGSGNTIYF. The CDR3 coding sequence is TGCGCCAGCACAAATGGAGGTTCTGGAAACACCATATATTTT.

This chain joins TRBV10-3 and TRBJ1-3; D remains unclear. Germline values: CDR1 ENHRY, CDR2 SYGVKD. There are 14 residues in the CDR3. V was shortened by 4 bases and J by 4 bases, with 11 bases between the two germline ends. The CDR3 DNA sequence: TGTGCCATCAGTGCGTCAGAGTCCGGAAACACCATATATTTT. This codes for CAISASESGNTIYF.

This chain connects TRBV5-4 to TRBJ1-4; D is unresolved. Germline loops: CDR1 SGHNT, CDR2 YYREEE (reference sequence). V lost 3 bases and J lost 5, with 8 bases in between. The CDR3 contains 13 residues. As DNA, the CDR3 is TGTGCCAGCAGCTCCCGACAAAATGAAAAACTGTTTTTT. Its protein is CASSSRQNEKLFF.

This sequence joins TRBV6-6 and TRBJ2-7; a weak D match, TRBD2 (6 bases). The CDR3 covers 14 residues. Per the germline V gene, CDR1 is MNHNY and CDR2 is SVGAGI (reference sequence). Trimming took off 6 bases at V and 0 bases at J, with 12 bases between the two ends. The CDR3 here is CASSHPGSSYEQYF. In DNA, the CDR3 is TGTGCCAGCAGCCACCCCGGGAGCTCCTACGAGCAGTACTTC.

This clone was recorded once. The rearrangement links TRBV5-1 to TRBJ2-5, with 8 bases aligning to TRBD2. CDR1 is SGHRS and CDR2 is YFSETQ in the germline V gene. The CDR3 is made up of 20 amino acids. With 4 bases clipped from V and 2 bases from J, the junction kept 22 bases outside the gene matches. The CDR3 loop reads CASSAAEHTGRAGDQETQYF. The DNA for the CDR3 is TGCGCCAGCAGCGCAGCTGAACATACTGGAAGAGCGGGAGATCAAGAGACCCAGTACTTC.

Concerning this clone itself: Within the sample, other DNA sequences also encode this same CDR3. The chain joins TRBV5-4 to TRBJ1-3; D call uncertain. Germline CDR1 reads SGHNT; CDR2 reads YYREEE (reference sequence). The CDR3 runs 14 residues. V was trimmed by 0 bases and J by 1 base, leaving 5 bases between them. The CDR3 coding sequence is TGTGCCAGCAGCTTGGGCGGGTCTGGAAACACCATATATTTT. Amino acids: CASSLGGSGNTIYF.

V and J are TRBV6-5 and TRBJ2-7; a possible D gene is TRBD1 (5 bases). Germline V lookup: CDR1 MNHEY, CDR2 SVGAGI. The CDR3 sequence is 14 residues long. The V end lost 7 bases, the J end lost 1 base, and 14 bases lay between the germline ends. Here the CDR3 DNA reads TGTGCCAGCATGGGGCGCCAGCCGTCCTACGAGCAGTACTTC. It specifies CASMGRQPSYEQYF.